Below, 24 T cell receptor beta chains from the same sample are listed, as sequenced in a study of T cells in Graves' hyperthyroidism and ophthalmopathy. Amplification targeted TCR beta CDR3 regions from RNA transcripts. With the HTBI primer set, the TCR CDR3 went through a first round of RT-PCR. One entry per CDR3 protein results from TCRdb running MiXCR on the multiplex PCR reads. Here the sample spans hundreds of thousands of distinct CDR3 sequences, approximately 14% being singletons. The sequenced sample was blood. Source of these receptors: a woman between 18 and 29 years old with Graves' hyperthyroidism.

This clonotype appeared many times. The V and J genes are TRBV5-1 and TRBJ1-2; D uncertain. The CDR3 is 13 amino acids. CDR1 is SGHRS and CDR2 is YFSETQ in the germline V gene. Trimming left V 1 base short and J 5 bases short, with 9 bases between. The CDR3 region has the DNA TGCGCCAGCAGCTTGTTTAGGCTTTATGGCTACACCTTC. It yields the protein CASSLFRLYGYTF.

Only a few counts were recorded for this clonotype. The chain carries TRBV14 and TRBJ1-4, with D possibly being TRBD1 (6 bases). Trimming left V 4 bases short and J 0 bases short, with 9 bases between. The CDR3 has 15 residues. The V gene's germline CDR1 is SGHDN and CDR2 FVKESK. CDR3 nucleotide sequence: TGTGCCAGCAGCCTGGGGGCTACAACTAATGAAAAACTGTTTTTT. Protein sequence: CASSLGATTNEKLFF.

A few counts support this clonotype. V is TRBV20-1 and J is TRBJ1-2; TRBD1 matches at 7 bases. The trim removed 5 bases at V and 4 bases at J, leaving 10 bases unmatched. Germline CDR1 reads DFQATT; CDR2 reads SNEGSKA (reference sequence). The CDR3 runs to 14 residues. The CDR3 nucleotides read TGCAGTGCTGCCCCTGGGACAGCCTTCTATGGCTACACCTTC. Protein product: CSAAPGTAFYGYTF.

This clonotype was picked up many times. The V and J genes are TRBV24-1 and TRBJ2-5; weak D call: TRBD1 (5 bases). There are 12 residues in the CDR3. Germline CDR1 is KGHDR and CDR2 is SFDVKD. V lost 9 bases, J lost 5 bases, and 12 bases lay in between. CDR3 in DNA: TGTGCCACCGGCCAGGGTTCGGAGACCCAGTACTTC. Residues: CATGQGSETQYF.

This clonotype was observed many times. The chain is built from TRBV7-2 and TRBJ1-3; TRBD1 is a possible D gene (5 bases). The germline V gene encodes CDR1 SGHTA and CDR2 FQGNSA. This CDR3 comprises 15 residues. V lost 0 bases, J lost 4 bases, and 10 bases lay in between. DNA for the CDR3: TGTGCCAGCAGCTTAGCCGGGACCGCGGGAAACACCATATATTTT. Residues: CASSLAGTAGNTIYF. Together with reference TRBV7-2 and TRBJ1-3, the CDR3 gives the full variable domain: GAGVSQSPSNKVTEKGKDVELRCDPISGHTALYWYRQSLGQGLEFLIYFQGNSAPDKSGLPSDRFSAERTGGSVSTLTIQRTQQEDSAVYLCASSLAGTAGNTIYFGEGSWLTVV.

This clonotype occurred many times. This chain uses TRBV30 with TRBJ2-3, with 9 bases identical to TRBD1. CDR3 length: 15 residues. The germline V gene has CDR1 GTSNPN and CDR2 SVGIG (reference sequence). J lost 4 bases, V lost 1 base, and 6 bases had no gene match. Here the CDR3 reads CAWSEGQGSADTQYF. The CDR3 nucleotides read TGTGCCTGGAGTGAGGGACAGGGCTCGGCAGATACGCAGTATTTT. The full variable domain, rest sourced from reference TRBV30 and TRBJ2-3, is SQTIHQWPATLVQPVGSPLSLECTVEGTSNPNLYWYRQAAGRGLQLLFYSVGIGQISSEVPQNLSASRPQDRQFILSSKKLLLSDSGFYLCAWSEGQGSADTQYFGPGTRLTVL.

This clonotype was counted between two and nine times. The CDR3 region is CASSLGEGDTQYF. The CDR3 region has the DNA TGTGCCAGCAGCCTAGGGGAGGGAGATACGCAGTATTTT. This chain uses TRBV4-2 with TRBJ2-3, with TRBD2 matching over 7 bases. The CDR3 consists of 13 residues. Germline lookup yields CDR1 LGHNA and CDR2 YNFKEQ. The trim removed 4 bases at V and 5 bases at J, leaving 3 bases unmatched.

Written as DNA, the CDR3 is TGTGCCAGCAGCTTAGGAAGAGGGGGGGGAAGGGGCACAGATACGCAGTATTTT. Translating gives CASSLGRGGGRGTDTQYF. The rearrangement joins TRBV11-2 to TRBJ2-3, with D maybe TRBD2 (7 bases). Trimming took 1 base from V and 1 from J, leaving 18 bases between them. Per the germline V gene, CDR1 is SGHAT and CDR2 is FQNNGV. This CDR3 is 18 amino acids long.

The chain combines TRBV29-1 with TRBJ2-5; D is unclear. CDR3 length: 13 amino acids. Trimming cost V 1 base and J 4 bases, with 10 bases left between them. Germline V gives CDR1 SQVTM, CDR2 ANQGSEA. The DNA for the CDR3 is TGCAGCGTTGAAGTGGTCTTAGGAGAGACCCAGTACTTC. Translation: CSVEVVLGETQYF.

This clonotype was seen repeatedly, ten times or more. The chain recombines TRBV7-8 with TRBJ2-5; D is possibly TRBD2 (6 bases). Per the germline V gene, CDR1 is SGHVS and CDR2 is FQNEAQ. The CDR3 is 15 residues long. Between the trimmed V and J ends, which lost 5 bases and 3 bases, there was a span of 16 bases. As DNA, the CDR3 is TGTGCCAGCAGCGCCCGAGCGGGCGGGGAAGAGACCCAGTACTTC. This encodes CASSARAGGEETQYF.

This clonotype was seen a handful of times. Since the CDR3 does not end with the conserved phenylalanine or tryptophan, this likely comes from a read error. V usage is TRBV10-1 and J usage is TRBJ1-1; D ambiguous. The CDR3 is 13 residues long. The V gene's germline CDR1 is WNHNN and CDR2 SYGVQD (reference sequence). Trimming stripped 2 bases from V and 1 base from J, with 5 bases between. The CDR3 DNA follows: TGCGCCAGCAGTGAGCGGGGGAACACTGAAGCTTTCCTT. Its translation: CASSERGNTEAFL.

This clonotype was found many times. DNA of the CDR3: TGTGCCAGCAGATCCCCTCTGGACAGGGGGCTGTATGGCTACACCTTC. It specifies CASRSPLDRGLYGYTF. V usage is TRBV6-1 and J usage is TRBJ1-2; 11 bases are a match to TRBD1. Losses at the gene ends were 6 bases for V and 5 bases for J; bases not matched to a gene: 11. CDR1 and CDR2 from the germline V gene are MNHNS and SASEGT. This CDR3 has 16 amino acids.

This clonotype has a count of ten or more. V gene TRBV27 combines with J gene TRBJ2-7; 11 bases match TRBD1. Trimming cost V 5 bases and J 4 bases; bases outside gene matches: 7. Germline V gene sequence: CDR1 MNHEY, CDR2 SMNVEV (reference sequence). The CDR3 runs 15 residues. CDR3 sequence reads: CASSQPGQGEYEQYF. The CDR3 DNA is TGTGCCAGCAGTCAACCGGGACAGGGGGAGTACGAGCAGTACTTC.

This sequence joins TRBV9 and TRBJ2-1; TRBD1 is a possible D gene (5 bases). Trimming left V 3 bases short and J 2 bases short, with 12 bases between. This CDR3 spans 15 amino acids. Germline CDR1 reads SGDLS; CDR2 reads YYNGEE. CDR3 region: CASSATVRAYNEQFF. CDR3 nucleotides: TGTGCCAGCAGCGCGACTGTCAGGGCCTACAATGAGCAGTTCTTC.

This clonotype turned up a few times. V and J are TRBV7-3 and TRBJ2-5; D gene uncertain. The V and J ends lost 4 bases and 2 bases respectively, with 29 bases between them. Germline CDR1 SGHTA, CDR2 FQGTGA. The CDR3 runs to 20 residues. The chain's CDR3 is CASSSKVWPGPVKRQETQYF. The CDR3 DNA sequence: TGTGCCAGCAGCTCAAAGGTATGGCCAGGCCCAGTGAAGCGACAAGAGACCCAGTACTTC.

This clonotype was seen at least ten times. The chain has TRBV5-1 and TRBJ2-3, with D unclear. Germline V gene lookup returns CDR1 SGHRS and CDR2 YFSETQ. The V and J ends lost 7 bases and 0 bases respectively, with 12 bases between them. CDR3 length: 14 amino acids. The CDR3 nucleotides are TGCGCCAGCCGGACCTCCGATAGCACAGATACGCAGTATTTT. Encoded protein: CASRTSDSTDTQYF. Based on the CDR3 plus reference TRBV5-1 and TRBJ2-3, the full variable domain is KAGVTQTPRYLIKTRGQQVTLSCSPISGHRSVSWYQQTPGQGLQFLFEYFSETQRNKGNFPGRFSGRQFSNSRSEMNVSTLELGDSALYLCASRTSDSTDTQYFGPGTRLTVL.

This clonotype was recorded at least ten times. The chain employs TRBV20-1 and TRBJ2-5, with a possible D match to TRBD1 (5 bases). The CDR3 covers 16 residues. Trimming left V 6 bases short and J 4 bases short, with 24 bases between. The V gene's germline CDR1 is DFQATT and CDR2 SNEGSKA (reference sequence). The CDR3, as DNA: TGCAGTGCCCTTTTTCCCCTTACAGGCCAGGTAGAGACCCAGTACTTC. Protein sequence: CSALFPLTGQVETQYF.

The CDR3 sequence: CASSSRTGGAFGANVLTF. The CDR3 nucleotides are TGTGCCAGCAGCTCTCGGACAGGGGGCGCCTTTGGGGCCAACGTCCTGACTTTC. J is TRBJ2-6 and V is TRBV7-3; TRBD1 aligns across 11 bases. This CDR3 comprises 18 residues. V was clipped by 4 bases and J by 3 bases; unmatched bases: 8. Germline V gene data show CDR1 as SGHTA and CDR2 as FQGTGA.

This clonotype was detected many times. This rearrangement joins TRBV29-1 to TRBJ1-1; unclear D gene. The CDR3 loop spans 12 amino acids. From germline, CDR1 is SQVTM and CDR2 ANQGSEA. The V and J ends lost 6 bases and 1 base respectively, with 9 bases between them. The CDR3 spells CSVIGGNTEAFF. CDR3 nucleotides: TGCAGCGTAATAGGTGGGAACACTGAAGCTTTCTTT.

This clonotype was observed many times. The V and J genes are TRBV2 and TRBJ2-5; 9 bases fit TRBD2. Per germline, CDR1 SNHLY and CDR2 FYNNEI. V dropped 7 bases and J dropped 4; count of bases not matched to a gene: 10. The CDR3 runs to 15 residues. The CDR3 sequence is CASIRRGGLGETQYF. The CDR3 DNA sequence: TGTGCCAGCATCCGGCGGGGGGGCCTGGGAGAGACCCAGTACTTC. The whole variable domain, remainder taken from reference TRBV2 and TRBJ2-5, is EPEVTQTPSHQVTQMGQEVILRCVPISNHLYFYWYRQILGQKVEFLVSFYNNEISEKSEIFDDQFSVERPDGSNFTLKIRSTKLEDSAMYFCASIRRGGLGETQYFGPGTRLLVL.

This clonotype was seen many times. The V and J genes are TRBV9 and TRBJ1-1, with TRBD1 matching 11 bases. CDR3 size: 15 residues. V lost 2 bases to trimming and J lost 5 bases; unmatched junction nucleotides: 5. Germline CDR1 reads SGDLS; CDR2 reads YYNGEE. The CDR3 is CASSVSGTGGTEAFF. Written as DNA, the CDR3 is TGTGCCAGCAGCGTCTCCGGGACAGGGGGGACTGAAGCTTTCTTT.

This clonotype was counted ten times or more. The gene calls are TRBV20-1 and TRBJ1-4; TRBD1 agrees at 8 bases. With 2 bases clipped from V and 3 bases from J, the junction kept 2 bases outside the gene matches. The CDR3 totals 14 residues. From germline, CDR1 is DFQATT and CDR2 SNEGSKA (reference sequence). In DNA form, the CDR3 reads TGCAGTGCTAGACCACAGGGGGCTAATGAAAAACTGTTTTTT. Its protein product is CSARPQGANEKLFF.

There are many counts of this clonotype. The chain joins TRBV6-1 to TRBJ1-2; no firm D call. The V end lost 5 bases, the J end lost 7 bases, and 11 bases lay between the germline ends. The CDR3 consists of 12 residues. From germline, CDR1 is MNHNS and CDR2 SASEGT. CDR3 bases: TGTGCCAGCAGTACTGACTGGGGTGGCTACACCTTC. It translates to CASSTDWGGYTF.

In its sample, this clonotype was seen many times. This sequence joins TRBV7-9 and TRBJ2-2; 9 bases line up with TRBD1. The germline V gene has CDR1 SEHNR and CDR2 FQNEAQ (reference sequence). With V trimmed by 3 bases and J by 5 bases, 13 bases remained unmatched. This CDR3 has 18 residues. CDR3 DNA: TGTGCCAGCAGCTTCGCGGGGCCCGACAGGGGGATAACCGGGGAGCTGTTTTTT. Protein product: CASSFAGPDRGITGELFF.